This T cell receptor (beta chain) is drawn from a study of T cells in Graves' hyperthyroidism and ophthalmopathy. TCR beta CDR3 region amplification was performed from RNA transcripts. TCR CDR3 underwent first-round RT-PCR with the HTBI primer set. TCRdb re-analysed the multiplex PCR reads in MiXCR, keeping a single row per CDR3 protein. The sample lists about 600,000 distinct CDR3 sequences; around 14% were seen once. Germline V gives CDR1 SGHTA, CDR2 FQGNSA. This CDR3 contains 14 residues. Trimming stripped 3 bases from V and 8 bases from J, with 14 bases between. With duration under 3 months, ophthalmopathy was active: Clinical Activity Score at least 3, NOSPECS at least 4. The study's findings and limits: Among clonotypes expanded in thyroid above 0.001, most were also found in blood. Ophthalmopathy stood apart from stable hyperthyroidism in a 13 V-J model.

This clonotype was counted a few times. As yet, its antigen is unknown. A much larger clone lies one base from this, so it may be a read error. The sequence was collected from a young woman with Graves' ophthalmopathy. Sequencing input: blood. V usage is TRBV7-2 and J usage is TRBJ2-1; D unclear. DNA for the CDR3: TGTGCCAGCAGCTTCCTAGACGGTTCGGATGAGCAGTTCTTC. Protein sequence: CASSFLDGSDEQFF.